Following are 6 T cell receptor beta chains from one sample sequenced in a study of blood T cell repertoires in COVID-19. Repertoires were generated with immunoSEQ multiplex PCR, while TCRdb's copy carries only in-frame clones and drops some. The sample contains tens of thousands of clones, approximately 80% of which appear only once. Sequenced: peripheral blood. Receptors originate from a human donor with acute or convalescent COVID-19. The donor label of this sample is uncertain.

The rearrangement uses TRBV7-3 and TRBJ2-1; D might be TRBD2 (6 bases). CDR1 is SGHTA, CDR2 FQGTGA, per germline. V dropped 2 bases and J dropped 7 bases, with 18 bases sitting between them. The CDR3 contains 16 residues. The CDR3 region has the DNA TGTGCCAGCAGCTTAGACGTGGCGGGACGGCGAAATGAGCAGTTCTTC. As protein: CASSLDVAGRRNEQFF. Combining the CDR3 with reference TRBV7-3 and TRBJ2-1 gives the whole variable domain GAGVSQTPSNKVTEKGKYVELRCDPISGHTALYWYRQSLGQGPEFLIYFQGTGAADDSGLPNDRFFAVRPEGSVSTLKIQRTERGDSAVYLCASSLDVAGRRNEQFFGPGTRLTVL.

The chain joins TRBV28 to TRBJ1-6; 8 bases line up with TRBD1. The germline V gene has CDR1 MDHEN and CDR2 SYDVKM. The CDR3 extends over 17 amino acids. J lost 9 bases, V lost 1 base, and 11 bases had no gene match. The CDR3 protein is CASSLFSWDRSSSPLHF. As DNA, the CDR3 is TGTGCCAGCAGTTTATTCTCGTGGGACAGGTCAAGTTCACCCCTCCACTTT. Looking up the rest from reference TRBV28 and TRBJ1-6 gives the full variable domain: DVKVTQSSRYLVKRTGEKVFLECVQDMDHENMFWYRQDPGLGLRLIYFSYDVKMKEKGDIPEGYSVSREKKERFSLILESASTNQTSMYLCASSLFSWDRSSSPLHFGNGTRLTVT.

The genes are TRBV7-9 and TRBJ2-3; TRBD2 might be the D (5 bases). The CDR3 covers 12 residues. Germline CDR1 is SEHNR and CDR2 is FQNEAQ (reference sequence). Between the trimmed V and J ends, which lost 5 bases and 14 bases, there was a span of 17 bases. The CDR3 coding sequence is TGTGCCAGCAGCGACTCGGTTACCCTAGCGTATTTT. Its protein is CASSDSVTLAYF.

The chain carries TRBV30 and TRBJ2-2, with 12 bases identical to TRBD1. J lost 4 bases, V lost 4 bases, and 7 bases had no gene match. Germline CDR1 is GTSNPN and CDR2 is SVGIG (reference sequence). The CDR3 spans 16 residues. The CDR3 spells CAWNSGTGGTTGELFF. CDR3 coding DNA: TGTGCCTGGAACTCCGGGACAGGGGGCACCACCGGGGAGCTGTTTTTT.

V and J are TRBV7-8 and TRBJ1-4; 7 nucleotides line up with TRBD1. The V gene's germline CDR1 is SGHVS and CDR2 FQNEAQ. V shed 5 bases, J shed 4 bases, and the junction held 7 bases outside the gene matches. The CDR3 has 15 residues. The chain's CDR3 is CASSPRDRVNEKLFF. For the CDR3, the DNA is TGTGCCAGCAGCCCCCGGGACAGAGTTAATGAAAAACTGTTTTTT.

CDR3 amino acids: CASSLRQGPDTEAFF. In DNA form, the CDR3 reads TGCGCCAGCAGCCTTCGACAGGGGCCCGACACTGAAGCTTTCTTT. This chain joins TRBV4-1 and TRBJ1-1; 8 nucleotides agree with TRBD1. CDR1 is MGHRA, CDR2 YSYEKL, per germline. The CDR3 spans 15 residues. Losses at the gene ends were 4 bases for V and 3 bases for J; bases not matched to a gene: 7.